Listed here is a single T cell receptor (beta chain). The sample comes from a study of blood T cell repertoires in COVID-19. Overall study: The United States, Italy and Spain supplied acute and convalescent COVID-19 samples. T cells, B-cell-depleted T cells, or PBMCs supplied cDNA or gDNA.

Germline V gene data show CDR1 as LNHDA and CDR2 as SQIVND (reference sequence). The ends were cut back, 1 base at V and 3 bases at J, with 7 bases in the middle. This CDR3 has 14 residues. Per the original methods: Reference gene primer amplification gave nucleated cell count estimates. Method: immunoSEQ multiplex PCR; TCRdb's copy keeps in-frame clones and lacks some. V and J calls and clone size come straight from that table; D and trimming were deduced from the DNA. The table lists roughly 140,000 clones, 88% of them singletons. The source material was peripheral blood. The receptor was isolated from a man between 65 and 80 years old with acute or convalescent COVID-19. The chain joins TRBV19 to TRBJ1-5; D not certain. In DNA form, the CDR3 reads TGTGCCAGTAGTATAGGGCAGGTCAATCAGCCCCAGCATTTT. Its translation: CASSIGQVNQPQHF. The full variable domain, completed using reference TRBV19 and TRBJ1-5, is DGGITQSPKYLFRKEGQNVTLSCEQNLNHDAMYWYRQDPGQGLRLIYYSQIVNDFQKGDIAEGYSVSREKKESFPLTVTSAQKNPTAFYLCASSIGQVNQPQHFGDGTRLSIL.